These 25 T cell receptor beta chains were sequenced from one sample in a study of shared clonotypes between healthy human individuals. This table comes from immunoSEQ multiplex PCR, and its TCRdb copy is limited to in-frame clones, with some not included. The sample lists roughly 1.4 million clones, around 98.5% occurring once. Sequences were obtained from naive CD4+ T cells sorted from blood. Subset specified: CD45RA+ positively selected. Receptors were obtained from a man aged 25 to 40 in good health.

This rearrangement joins TRBV14 to TRBJ2-1; D may match TRBD1 or TRBD2 (6 bases each). CDR3 length: 16 residues. V dropped 4 bases and J dropped 8 bases, with 21 bases sitting between them. Germline CDR1 reads SGHDN; CDR2 reads FVKESK. The CDR3 DNA reads TGTGCCAGCAGCCGGGAAGTGTGGGGGGCTAGGGATGAGCAGTTCTTC. Translated, it gives CASSREVWGARDEQFF.

The chain recombines TRBV29-1 with TRBJ1-1; no clear D gene. Per the germline V gene, CDR1 is SQVTM and CDR2 is ANQGSEA. V was cut by 5 bases and J by 0 bases, with 10 bases left in between. There are 13 residues in the CDR3. The CDR3 DNA reads TGCAGCGTTTCCCGCCGAATGAACACTGAAGCTTTCTTT. The encoded protein is CSVSRRMNTEAFF.

The chain joins TRBV11-2 to TRBJ2-2; 7 bases map to TRBD1. This CDR3 has 18 amino acids. Germline V lookup: CDR1 SGHAT, CDR2 FQNNGV. The V and J ends lost 6 bases and 5 bases, in that order; junction bases with no gene match: 18. CDR3 DNA: TGTGCCAGCAGTTTCGACAGGGTACGATTTGGGTGGACCGGGGAGCTGTTTTTT. Amino acid sequence: CASSFDRVRFGWTGELFF.

The rearrangement joins TRBV5-1 to TRBJ1-2, with 8 nucleotides matching TRBD1. The CDR3 sequence is 12 residues long. V dropped 5 bases and J dropped 7; count of bases not matched to a gene: 4. CDR1 and CDR2 from the germline V gene are SGHRS and YFSETQ. The CDR3 loop is CASRQDRAGYTF. DNA of the CDR3: TGCGCCAGCAGACAGGACAGGGCTGGCTACACCTTC.

This chain connects TRBV4-3 to TRBJ1-2, with D possibly matching TRBD1 (5 bases). The CDR3 has 15 residues. V gave up 3 bases and J gave up 5 bases, with 16 bases separating them. From germline, CDR1 is LGHNA and CDR2 YSLEER. CDR3 sequence: CASSHSAGPLYGYTF. The CDR3 region has the DNA TGCGCCAGCAGCCACAGTGCGGGGCCCTTATATGGCTACACCTTC.

V usage is TRBV7-2 and J usage is TRBJ2-1, with 11 bases aligning to TRBD2. Per the germline V gene, CDR1 is SGHTA and CDR2 is FQGNSA. The CDR3 has 16 residues. The V gene end was trimmed by 1 base and the J gene end by 6 bases; junction bases not matched to a gene: 5. The CDR3 DNA reads TGTGCCAGCAGCTTAGTGGCGACTAGCGGGACCAATGAGCAGTTCTTC. It encodes CASSLVATSGTNEQFF.

The chain carries TRBV6-5 and TRBJ1-1; D remains unclear. Germline CDR1 reads MNHEY; CDR2 reads SVGAGI. This CDR3 has 13 amino acids. The V end was cut by 8 bases, the J end by 0 bases, with 10 bases between. The DNA of the CDR3 is TGTGCCAGCGGCGGCTCCATGAACACTGAAGCTTTCTTT. Protein product: CASGGSMNTEAFF.

To note about this clone: Distinct nucleotide sequences in the sample also encode this CDR3. The chain employs TRBV11-2 and TRBJ2-7; 7 bases align to TRBD2. Trimming cost V 0 bases and J 1 base; bases outside gene matches: 0. This CDR3 is 14 amino acids long. From germline, CDR1 is SGHAT and CDR2 FQNNGV. CDR3 in DNA: TGTGCCAGCAGCTTAGAGGGGGGGTCCTACGAGCAGTACTTC. It translates to CASSLEGGSYEQYF.

The chain employs TRBV29-1 and TRBJ1-5, with 8 bases aligning to TRBD1. V was pared by 5 bases and J by 1 base, with 7 bases of the junction left unmatched. The length of the CDR3 is 15 residues. CDR1 SQVTM and CDR2 ANQGSEA come from the germline V gene. Here the CDR3 reads CSVSGGNFSNQPQHF. The CDR3 DNA follows: TGCAGCGTTTCAGGGGGCAACTTCAGCAATCAGCCCCAGCATTTT. Looking up the rest from reference TRBV29-1 and TRBJ1-5 gives the full variable domain: SAVISQKPSRDICQRGTSLTIQCQVDSQVTMMFWYRQQPGQSLTLIATANQGSEATYESGFVIDKFPISRPNLTFSTLTVSNMSPEDSSIYLCSVSGGNFSNQPQHFGDGTRLSIL.

V and J are TRBV7-6 and TRBJ2-5, with a weak D call TRBD1 (5 bases). The CDR3 is 16 amino acids. Trimming removed 1 base at V and 4 bases at J, with 16 bases between. Germline CDR1 SGHVS, CDR2 FNYEAQ. The CDR3 loop reads CASSLGLGAPGETQYF. In DNA, the CDR3 is TGTGCCAGCAGCTTAGGATTAGGGGCCCCGGGAGAGACCCAGTACTTC.

Comments on this clone: This specimen includes other DNA sequences encoding the same CDR3. V usage is TRBV7-6 and J usage is TRBJ1-1; possible D gene TRBD1, 6 bases. The V end was cut by 1 base, the J end by 1 base, with 7 bases between. The germline CDR1 and CDR2 sequences are SGHVS and FNYEAQ. This CDR3 has 14 residues. The CDR3 DNA sequence: TGTGCCAGCAGCTTAGGAGGGGGGAACACTGAAGCTTTCTTT. Amino acids: CASSLGGGNTEAFF.

The V and J genes are TRBV13 and TRBJ2-2; perhaps TRBD2 as D (6 bases). The CDR3 contains 14 residues. Trimming stripped 6 bases from V and 3 bases from J, with 11 bases between. Looked up from germline, CDR1 is PRHDT and CDR2 is FYEKMQ (reference sequence). The CDR3 spells CASSTRGYTGELFF. For the CDR3, the DNA is TGTGCCAGCAGTACTCGGGGGTACACCGGGGAGCTGTTTTTT.

V usage is TRBV5-1 and J usage is TRBJ1-2; the D gene is possibly TRBD1 (5 bases). The V gene lost 7 bases and the J gene lost 4 bases, with 11 bases spanning the gap. CDR3 length: 12 amino acids. Germline V lookup: CDR1 SGHRS, CDR2 YFSETQ. The chain's CDR3 is CASGTGVYGYTF. The CDR3 DNA is TGCGCCAGCGGAACAGGAGTCTATGGCTACACCTTC.

The rearrangement uses TRBV14 and TRBJ2-1; TRBD1 or TRBD2 may be the D gene (5 bases each). Trimming cost V 4 bases and J 6 bases, with 13 bases left between them. Germline-derived CDR1 and CDR2 are SGHDN and FVKESK. The CDR3 runs to 14 residues. DNA for the CDR3: TGTGCCAGCAGCCGGGACCTAATCCCCAATGAGCAGTTCTTC. This encodes CASSRDLIPNEQFF.

The chain joins TRBV6-6 to TRBJ1-4; maybe TRBD1 (5 bases). The germline V gene has CDR1 MNHNY and CDR2 SVGAGI (reference sequence). V was shortened by 5 bases and J by 4 bases, with 17 bases between the two germline ends. The length of the CDR3 is 16 residues. Here the CDR3 DNA reads TGTGCCAGCAGTCCGGGACGGTGGAACGGTAATGAAAAACTGTTTTTT. Protein sequence: CASSPGRWNGNEKLFF.

The chain links TRBV11-3 to TRBJ2-3; maybe TRBD2 (7 bases). V was trimmed by 5 bases and J by 0 bases, leaving 9 bases between them. Germline-derived CDR1 and CDR2 are SGHNT and YENEEA. This CDR3 contains 14 residues. CDR3 DNA: TGTGCCAGCAGCCGGGGGGCTAGCACAGATACGCAGTATTTT. Translated: CASSRGASTDTQYF.

V is TRBV13 and J is TRBJ2-7; 16 bases are shared with TRBD2. V gave up 4 bases and J gave up 1 base; unmatched junction bases: 7. Per the germline V gene, CDR1 is PRHDT and CDR2 is FYEKMQ (reference sequence). This CDR3 has 18 residues. In nucleotides, the CDR3 is TGTGCCAGCAGCTGGTGGGGACTAGCGGGAGGGCTGTCCTACGAGCAGTACTTC. It specifies CASSWWGLAGGLSYEQYF.

This chain uses TRBV29-1 with TRBJ2-7, with TRBD1 matching over 9 bases. The CDR3 has 13 residues. Germline CDR1 and CDR2: SQVTM and ANQGSEA. J gave up 5 bases and V 1 base, and 3 bases lay outside the gene matches. The CDR3 DNA is TGCAGCGTTGAAGGGACAGGGGTCCACGAGCAGTACTTC. It specifies CSVEGTGVHEQYF.

This chain links TRBV7-3 with TRBJ2-7; D gene unclear. Trimming took 2 bases from V and 2 from J, leaving 13 bases between them. Germline CDR1 SGHTA, CDR2 FQGTGA. There are 15 residues in the CDR3. CDR3 residues: CASSLEAGRAYEQYF. The CDR3 DNA is TGTGCCAGCAGCTTAGAGGCCGGCCGAGCCTACGAGCAGTACTTC.

This clone was detected once. The chain uses TRBV4-2 and TRBJ2-1, with TRBD2 matching over 8 bases. V lost 4 bases to trimming and J lost 8 bases; unmatched junction nucleotides: 16. The germline V gene has CDR1 LGHNA and CDR2 YNFKEQ. The CDR3 is 17 residues long. Here the CDR3 reads CASSLRSGTRPPDEQFF. The CDR3 DNA reads TGTGCCAGCAGCCTCCGCTCCGGGACTAGACCACCCGATGAGCAGTTCTTC.

The CDR3 loop is CASAQNGVTEAFF. The CDR3 DNA sequence: TGCGCCAGCGCGCAAAATGGGGTCACTGAAGCTTTCTTT. The chain is built from TRBV5-1 and TRBJ1-1; D is unclear. Germline values: CDR1 SGHRS, CDR2 YFSETQ. Deletions cut 7 bases from V and 4 bases from J, with 14 bases between. The CDR3 consists of 13 residues.

The CDR3 DNA follows: TGTGCCAGCAGCTTCCGGGGACAGGGAGGCGGCTACACCTTC. Its translation: CASSFRGQGGGYTF. The chain couples TRBV7-9 to TRBJ1-2; 9 nucleotides align to TRBD1. This CDR3 contains 14 residues. The ends lost 3 bases at V and 8 bases at J; junction bases unmatched: 7. Germline CDR1 SEHNR, CDR2 FQNEAQ (reference sequence).

The chain couples TRBV7-2 to TRBJ2-7; D ambiguous. The CDR3 is 15 amino acids. Trimming took off 2 bases at V and 2 bases at J, with 13 bases between the two ends. Germline assignment: CDR1 SGHTA and CDR2 FQGNSA. CDR3 nucleotide sequence: TGTGCCAGCAGCTTATCCCAAGGAGCCCCCTACGAGCAGTACTTC. Amino acids: CASSLSQGAPYEQYF.

J is TRBJ1-5 and V is TRBV6-5; D ambiguous. The V end was cut by 6 bases, the J end by 1 base, with 13 bases between. CDR3 length equals 15 residues. CDR1 and CDR2 (germline): MNHEY, SVGAGI. This CDR3 is CASSKEGFSNQPQHF. The CDR3 bases are TGTGCCAGCAGCAAAGAGGGATTCAGCAATCAGCCCCAGCATTTT.

The chain combines TRBV5-1 with TRBJ2-7, with a weak D call TRBD1 (5 bases). Trimming left V 0 bases short and J 6 bases short, with 13 bases between. This CDR3 comprises 14 residues. Germline CDR1 is SGHRS and CDR2 is YFSETQ. The CDR3 sequence: CASSLGVSGIEQYF. DNA for the CDR3: TGCGCCAGCAGCTTGGGGGTTTCAGGGATCGAGCAGTACTTC.